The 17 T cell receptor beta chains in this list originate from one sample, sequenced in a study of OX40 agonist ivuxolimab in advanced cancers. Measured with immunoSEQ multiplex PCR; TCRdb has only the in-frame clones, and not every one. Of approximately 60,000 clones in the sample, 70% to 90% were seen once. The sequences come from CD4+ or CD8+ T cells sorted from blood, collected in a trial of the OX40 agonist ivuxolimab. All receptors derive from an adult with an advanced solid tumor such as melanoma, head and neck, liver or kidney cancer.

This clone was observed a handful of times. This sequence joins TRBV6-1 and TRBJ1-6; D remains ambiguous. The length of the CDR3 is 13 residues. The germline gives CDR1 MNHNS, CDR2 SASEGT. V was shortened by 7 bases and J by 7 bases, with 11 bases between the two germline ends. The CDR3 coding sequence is TGTGCCAGCACAACAGACACCAATTCACCCCTCCACTTT. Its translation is CASTTDTNSPLHF.

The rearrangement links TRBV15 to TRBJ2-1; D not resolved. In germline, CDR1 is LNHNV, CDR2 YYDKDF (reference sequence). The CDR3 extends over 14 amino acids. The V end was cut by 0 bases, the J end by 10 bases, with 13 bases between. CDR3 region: CATSRDRTGHEQFF. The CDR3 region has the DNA TGTGCCACCAGCAGAGACCGTACGGGTCACGAGCAGTTCTTC.

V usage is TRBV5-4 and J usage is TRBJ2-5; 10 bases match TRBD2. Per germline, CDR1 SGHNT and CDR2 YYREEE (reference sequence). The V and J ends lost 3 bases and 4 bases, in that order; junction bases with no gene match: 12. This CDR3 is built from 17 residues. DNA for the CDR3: TGTGCCAGCAGCTCCGGACCGAGCGGGAGGGCCCCAGAGACCCAGTACTTC. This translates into CASSSGPSGRAPETQYF.

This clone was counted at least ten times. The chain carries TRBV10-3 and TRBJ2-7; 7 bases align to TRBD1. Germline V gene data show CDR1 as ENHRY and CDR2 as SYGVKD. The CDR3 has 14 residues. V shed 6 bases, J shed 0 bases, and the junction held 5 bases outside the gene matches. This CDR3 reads CAIRETGSSYEQYF. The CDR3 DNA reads TGTGCCATCAGGGAGACAGGGAGCTCCTACGAGCAGTACTTC.

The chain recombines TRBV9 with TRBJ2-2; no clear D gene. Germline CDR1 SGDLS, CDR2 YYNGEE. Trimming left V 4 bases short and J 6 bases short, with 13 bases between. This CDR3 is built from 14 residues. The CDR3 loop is CASSLTLESGELFF. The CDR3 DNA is TGTGCCAGCAGCCTAACCCTCGAATCCGGGGAGCTGTTTTTT.

The CDR3 reads CASVRGGSYNEQFF. The CDR3 region has the DNA TGTGCCAGCGTTCGGGGAGGCTCCTACAATGAGCAGTTCTTC. The V call is TRBV6-1, the J call TRBJ2-1; maybe TRBD2 (6 bases). The CDR3 is made up of 14 amino acids. The germline V gene has CDR1 MNHNS and CDR2 SASEGT. V was trimmed by 8 bases and J by 0 bases, leaving 11 bases between them.

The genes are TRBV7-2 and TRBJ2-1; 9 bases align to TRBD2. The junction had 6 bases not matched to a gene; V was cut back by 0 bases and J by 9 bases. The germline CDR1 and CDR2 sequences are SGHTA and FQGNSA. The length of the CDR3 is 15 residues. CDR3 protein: CASSLALAGAGEQFF. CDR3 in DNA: TGTGCCAGCAGCTTAGCCTTAGCGGGGGCCGGTGAGCAGTTCTTC. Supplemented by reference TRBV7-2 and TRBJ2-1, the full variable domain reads GAGVSQSPSNKVTEKGKDVELRCDPISGHTALYWYRQSLGQGLEFLIYFQGNSAPDKSGLPSDRFSAERTGGSVSTLTIQRTQQEDSAVYLCASSLALAGAGEQFFGPGTRLTVL.

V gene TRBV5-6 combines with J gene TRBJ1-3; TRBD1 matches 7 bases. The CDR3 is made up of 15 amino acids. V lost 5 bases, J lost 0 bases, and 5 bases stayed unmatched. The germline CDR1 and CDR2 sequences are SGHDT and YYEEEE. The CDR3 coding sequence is TGTGCCAGCAGTCGGGACAGCTTCTCTGGAAACACCATATATTTT. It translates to CASSRDSFSGNTIYF.

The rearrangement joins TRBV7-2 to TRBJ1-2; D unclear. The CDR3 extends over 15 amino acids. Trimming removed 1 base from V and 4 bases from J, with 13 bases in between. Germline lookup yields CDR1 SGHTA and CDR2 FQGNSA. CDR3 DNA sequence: TGTGCCAGCAGCTTAGACAGAGCGACTGTCTATGGCTACACCTTC. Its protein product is CASSLDRATVYGYTF.

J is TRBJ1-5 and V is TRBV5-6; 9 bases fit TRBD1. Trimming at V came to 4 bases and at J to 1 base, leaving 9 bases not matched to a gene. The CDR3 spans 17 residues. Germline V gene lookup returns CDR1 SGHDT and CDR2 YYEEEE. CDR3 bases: TGTGCCAGCAGCAGAAGCGGACAGGGGAACAGCAATCAGCCCCAGCATTTT. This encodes CASSRSGQGNSNQPQHF.

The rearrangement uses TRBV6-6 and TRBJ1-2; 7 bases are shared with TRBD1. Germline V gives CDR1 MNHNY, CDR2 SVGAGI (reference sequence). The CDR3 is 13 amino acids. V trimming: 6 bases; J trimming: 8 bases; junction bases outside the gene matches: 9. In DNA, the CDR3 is TGTGCCAGCAGACGCAATTCAGGGGGAGGCTACACCTTC. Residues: CASRRNSGGGYTF.

Here the CDR3 DNA reads TGCGCCAGCAGCCAAGTTGCTCAGATCTCCTACGAGCAGTACTTC. Protein sequence: CASSQVAQISYEQYF. The chain has TRBV4-1 and TRBJ2-7; D ambiguous. Deletions cut 1 base from V and 0 bases from J, with 10 bases between. Germline V gene data show CDR1 as MGHRA and CDR2 as YSYEKL. The CDR3 spans 15 residues.

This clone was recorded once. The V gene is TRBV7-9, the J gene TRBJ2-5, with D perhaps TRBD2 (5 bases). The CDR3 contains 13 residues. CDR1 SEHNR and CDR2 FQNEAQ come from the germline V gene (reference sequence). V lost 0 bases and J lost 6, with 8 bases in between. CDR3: CASSLAGEKTQYF. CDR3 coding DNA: TGTGCCAGCAGCTTAGCCGGGGAGAAGACCCAGTACTTC.

The CDR3 sequence: CASSSRQGKDEQYF. Written as DNA, the CDR3 is TGTGCCAGCAGCTCCCGACAGGGGAAGGACGAGCAGTACTTC. The chain couples TRBV9 to TRBJ2-7; 8 bases are shared with TRBD1. Germline CDR1 and CDR2: SGDLS and YYNGEE. V lost 4 bases and J lost 5; bases outside the gene matches: 8. CDR3 length: 14 residues. Filled out from reference TRBV9 and TRBJ2-7, the complete variable domain reads DSGVTQTPKHLITATGQRVTLRCSPRSGDLSVYWYQQSLDQGLQFLIQYYNGEERAKGNILERFSAQQFPDLHSELNLSSLELGDSALYFCASSSRQGKDEQYFGPGTRLTVT.

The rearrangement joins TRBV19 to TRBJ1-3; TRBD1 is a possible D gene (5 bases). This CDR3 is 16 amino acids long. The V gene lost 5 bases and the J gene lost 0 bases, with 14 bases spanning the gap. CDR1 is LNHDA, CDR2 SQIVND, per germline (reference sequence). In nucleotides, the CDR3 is TGTGCCAGTAGTCAACCCGGGGGGAGCTCTGGAAACACCATATATTTT. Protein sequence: CASSQPGGSSGNTIYF. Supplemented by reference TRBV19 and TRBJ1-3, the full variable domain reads DGGITQSPKYLFRKEGQNVTLSCEQNLNHDAMYWYRQDPGQGLRLIYYSQIVNDFQKGDIAEGYSVSREKKESFPLTVTSAQKNPTAFYLCASSQPGGSSGNTIYFGEGSWLTVV.

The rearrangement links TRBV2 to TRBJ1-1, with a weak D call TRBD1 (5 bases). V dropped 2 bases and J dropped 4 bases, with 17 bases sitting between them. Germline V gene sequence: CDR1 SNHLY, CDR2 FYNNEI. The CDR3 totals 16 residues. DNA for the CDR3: TGTGCCAGCAGTGAAATGGGGGTGGGGGTTGCCACTGAAGCTTTCTTT. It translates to CASSEMGVGVATEAFF.

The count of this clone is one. This chain's CDR3 is CASSQDVGAFNSPLHF. The CDR3 DNA sequence: TGTGCCAGCAGCCAAGATGTGGGGGCATTCAATTCACCCCTCCACTTT. The chain joins TRBV4-2 to TRBJ1-6; possible D gene TRBD1, 6 bases. V gave up 0 bases and J gave up 7 bases, with 13 bases separating them. This CDR3 region has 16 residues. Germline CDR1 reads LGHNA; CDR2 reads YNFKEQ.